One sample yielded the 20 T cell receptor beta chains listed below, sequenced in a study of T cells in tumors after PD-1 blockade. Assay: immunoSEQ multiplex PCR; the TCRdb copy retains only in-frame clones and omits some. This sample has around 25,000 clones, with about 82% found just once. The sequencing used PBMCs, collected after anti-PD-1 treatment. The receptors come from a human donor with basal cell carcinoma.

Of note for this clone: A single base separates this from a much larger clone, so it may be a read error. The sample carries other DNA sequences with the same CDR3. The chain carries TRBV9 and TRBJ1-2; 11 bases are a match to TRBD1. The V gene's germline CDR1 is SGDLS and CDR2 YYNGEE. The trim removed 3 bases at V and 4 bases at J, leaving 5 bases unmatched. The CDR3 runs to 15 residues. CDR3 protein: CASSAGTGGAYGYTF. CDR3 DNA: TGTGCCAGCAGCGCAGGGACAGGGGGAGCCTATGGCTACACCTTC. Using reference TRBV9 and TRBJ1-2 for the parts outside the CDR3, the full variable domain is DSGVTQTPKHLITATGQRVTLRCSPRSGDLSVYWYQQSLDQGLQFLIQYYNGEERAKGNILERFSAQQFPDLHSELNLSSLELGDSALYFCASSAGTGGAYGYTFGSGTRLTVV.

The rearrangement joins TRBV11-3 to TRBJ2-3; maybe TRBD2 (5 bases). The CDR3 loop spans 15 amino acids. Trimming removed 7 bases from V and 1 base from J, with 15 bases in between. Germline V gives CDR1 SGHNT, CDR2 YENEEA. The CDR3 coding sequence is TGTGCCAGCACCCTTGAGGGCCTCGGCACAGATACGCAGTATTTT. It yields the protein CASTLEGLGTDTQYF.

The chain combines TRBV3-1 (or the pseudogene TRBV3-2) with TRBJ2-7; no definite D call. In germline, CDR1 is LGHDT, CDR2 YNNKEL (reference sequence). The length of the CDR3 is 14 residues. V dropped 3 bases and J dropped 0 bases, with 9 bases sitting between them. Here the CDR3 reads CASSQLGYSYEQYF. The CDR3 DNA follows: TGTGCCAGCAGCCAGCTGGGGTACTCCTACGAGCAGTACTTC.

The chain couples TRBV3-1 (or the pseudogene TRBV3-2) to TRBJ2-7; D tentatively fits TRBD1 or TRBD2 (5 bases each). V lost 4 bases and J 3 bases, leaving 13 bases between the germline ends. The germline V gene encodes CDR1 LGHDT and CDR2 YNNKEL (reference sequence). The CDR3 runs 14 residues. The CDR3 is CASSRAGTRYEQYF. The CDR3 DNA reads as TGTGCCAGCAGCCGGGCAGGGACCCGCTACGAGCAGTACTTC.

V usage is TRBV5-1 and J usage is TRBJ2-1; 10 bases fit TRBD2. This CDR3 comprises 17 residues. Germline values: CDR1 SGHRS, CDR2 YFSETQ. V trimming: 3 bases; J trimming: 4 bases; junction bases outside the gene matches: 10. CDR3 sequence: CASSWGQRGGPYNEQFF. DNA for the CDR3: TGCGCCAGCAGCTGGGGACAGCGGGGGGGCCCATACAATGAGCAGTTCTTC.

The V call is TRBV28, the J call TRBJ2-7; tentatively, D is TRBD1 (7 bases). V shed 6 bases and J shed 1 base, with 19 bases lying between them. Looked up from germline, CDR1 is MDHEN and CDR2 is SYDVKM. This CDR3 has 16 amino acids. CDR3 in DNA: TGTGCCAGCAGAGTACGGGAGACAGGGCCGTCCTACGAGCAGTACTTC. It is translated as CASRVRETGPSYEQYF.

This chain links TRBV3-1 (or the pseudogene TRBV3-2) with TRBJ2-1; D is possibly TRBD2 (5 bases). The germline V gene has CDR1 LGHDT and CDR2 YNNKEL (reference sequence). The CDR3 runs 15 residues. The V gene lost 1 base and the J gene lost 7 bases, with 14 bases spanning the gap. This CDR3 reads CASSQGGSSGNEQFF. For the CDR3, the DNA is TGTGCCAGCAGCCAAGGAGGTTCCTCGGGGAATGAGCAGTTCTTC.

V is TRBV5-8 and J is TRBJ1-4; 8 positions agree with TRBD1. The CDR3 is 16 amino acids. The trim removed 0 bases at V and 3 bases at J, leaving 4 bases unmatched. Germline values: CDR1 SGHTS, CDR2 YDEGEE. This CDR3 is CASSLGGTGSNEKLFF. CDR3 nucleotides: TGTGCCAGCAGCTTGGGAGGGACAGGATCTAATGAAAAACTGTTTTTT. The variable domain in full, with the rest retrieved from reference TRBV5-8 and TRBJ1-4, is EAGVTQSPTHLIKTRGQQATLRCSPISGHTSVYWYQQALGLGLQFLLWYDEGEERNRGNFPPRFSGRQFPNYSSELNVNALELEDSALYLCASSLGGTGSNEKLFFGSGTQLSVL.

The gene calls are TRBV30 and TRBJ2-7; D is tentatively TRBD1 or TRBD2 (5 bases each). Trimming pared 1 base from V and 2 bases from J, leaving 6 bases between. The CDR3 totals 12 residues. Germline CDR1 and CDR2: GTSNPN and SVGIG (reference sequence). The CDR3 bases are TGTGCCTGGAGTGCGGGGCCCTACGAGCAGTACTTC. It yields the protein CAWSAGPYEQYF.

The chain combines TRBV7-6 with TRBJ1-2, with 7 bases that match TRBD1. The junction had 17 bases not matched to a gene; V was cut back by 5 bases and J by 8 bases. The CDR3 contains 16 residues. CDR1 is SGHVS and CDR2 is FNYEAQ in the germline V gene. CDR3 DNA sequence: TGTGCCAGCAGCCCTAGGAGGGACAGCACGAAGGGGGGCTACACCTTC. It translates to CASSPRRDSTKGGYTF.

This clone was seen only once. CDR3 sequence (DNA): TGCGCCAGCAGTGTTTCCCTCCCCGGGGAGCTGTTTTTT. It is translated as CASSVSLPGELFF. J is TRBJ2-2 and V is TRBV10-1; D not certain. V shed 4 bases and J shed 6 bases, with 9 bases lying between them. The CDR3 runs 13 residues. Germline V CDR1 and CDR2: WNHNN, SYGVQD (reference sequence).

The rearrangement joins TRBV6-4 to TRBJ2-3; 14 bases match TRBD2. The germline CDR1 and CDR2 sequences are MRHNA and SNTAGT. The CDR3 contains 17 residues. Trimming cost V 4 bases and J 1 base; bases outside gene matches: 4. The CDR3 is CASSATSGGAGTDTQYF. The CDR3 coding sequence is TGTGCCAGCAGTGCGACTAGCGGGGGGGCAGGCACAGATACGCAGTATTTT.

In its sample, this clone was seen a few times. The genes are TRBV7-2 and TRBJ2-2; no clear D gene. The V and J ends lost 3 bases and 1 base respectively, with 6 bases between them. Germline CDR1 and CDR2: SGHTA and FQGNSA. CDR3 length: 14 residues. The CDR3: CASSFTRNTGELFF. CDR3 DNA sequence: TGTGCCAGCAGCTTCACACGGAACACCGGGGAGCTGTTTTTT.

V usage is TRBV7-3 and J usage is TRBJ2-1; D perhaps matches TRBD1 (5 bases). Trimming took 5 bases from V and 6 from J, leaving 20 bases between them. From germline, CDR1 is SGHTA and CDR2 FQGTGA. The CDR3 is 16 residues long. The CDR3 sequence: CASSLKAGPTLNEQFF. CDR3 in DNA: TGTGCCAGCAGCCTAAAGGCAGGGCCCACCCTCAATGAGCAGTTCTTC.

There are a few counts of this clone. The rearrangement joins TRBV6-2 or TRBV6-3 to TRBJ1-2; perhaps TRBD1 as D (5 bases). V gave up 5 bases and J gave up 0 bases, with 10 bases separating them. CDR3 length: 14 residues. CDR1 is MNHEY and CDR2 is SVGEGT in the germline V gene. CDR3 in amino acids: CASSKQESNYGYTF. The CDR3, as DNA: TGTGCCAGCAGTAAACAGGAGTCTAACTATGGCTACACCTTC.

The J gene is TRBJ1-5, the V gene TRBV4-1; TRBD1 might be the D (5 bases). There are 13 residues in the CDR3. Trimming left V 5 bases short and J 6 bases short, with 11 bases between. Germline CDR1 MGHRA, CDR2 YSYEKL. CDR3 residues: CASSSQRGQPQHF. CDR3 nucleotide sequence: TGCGCCAGCAGCTCACAGAGGGGTCAGCCCCAGCATTTT.

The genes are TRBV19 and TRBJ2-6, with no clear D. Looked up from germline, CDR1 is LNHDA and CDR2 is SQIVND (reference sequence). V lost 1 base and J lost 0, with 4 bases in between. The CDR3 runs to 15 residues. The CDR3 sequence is CASSIGDSGANVLTF. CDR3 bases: TGTGCCAGTAGTATAGGAGACTCTGGGGCCAACGTCCTGACTTTC.

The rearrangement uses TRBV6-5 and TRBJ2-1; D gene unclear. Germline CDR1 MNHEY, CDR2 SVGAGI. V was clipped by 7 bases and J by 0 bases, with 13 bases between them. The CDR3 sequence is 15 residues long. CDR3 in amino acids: CASTPPGGSYNEQFF. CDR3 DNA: TGTGCCAGCACCCCCCCGGGTGGCTCCTACAATGAGCAGTTCTTC.

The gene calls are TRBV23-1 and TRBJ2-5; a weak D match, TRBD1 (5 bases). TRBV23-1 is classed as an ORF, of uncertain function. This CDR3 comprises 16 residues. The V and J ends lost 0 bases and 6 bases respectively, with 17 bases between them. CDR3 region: CASSQSQAQGIKTQYF. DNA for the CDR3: TGCGCCAGCAGTCAATCGCAAGCGCAGGGAATTAAGACCCAGTACTTC.

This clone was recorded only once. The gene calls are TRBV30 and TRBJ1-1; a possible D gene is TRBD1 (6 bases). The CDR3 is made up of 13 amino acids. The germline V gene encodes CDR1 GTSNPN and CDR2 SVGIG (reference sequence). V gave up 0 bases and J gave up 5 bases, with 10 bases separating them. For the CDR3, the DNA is TGTGCCTGGAGTGTCGGAGGGGGGACTGAAGCTTTCTTT. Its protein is CAWSVGGGTEAFF.